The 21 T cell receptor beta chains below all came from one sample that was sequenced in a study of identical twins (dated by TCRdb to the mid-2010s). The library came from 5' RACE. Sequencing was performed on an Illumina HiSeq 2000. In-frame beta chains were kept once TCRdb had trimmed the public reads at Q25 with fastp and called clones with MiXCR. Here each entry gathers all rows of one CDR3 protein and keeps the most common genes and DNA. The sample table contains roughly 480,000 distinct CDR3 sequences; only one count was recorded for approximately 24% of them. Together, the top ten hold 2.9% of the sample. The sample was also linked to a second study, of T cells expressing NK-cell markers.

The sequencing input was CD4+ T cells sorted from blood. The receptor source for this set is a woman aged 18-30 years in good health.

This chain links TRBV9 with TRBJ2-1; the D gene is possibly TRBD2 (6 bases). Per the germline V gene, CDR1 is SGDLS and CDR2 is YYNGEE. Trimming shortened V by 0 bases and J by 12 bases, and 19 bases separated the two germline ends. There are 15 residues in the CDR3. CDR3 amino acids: CASSVDFGPAGRQFF. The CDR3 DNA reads TGTGCCAGCAGCGTAGATTTCGGACCAGCCGGGAGGCAGTTCTTC. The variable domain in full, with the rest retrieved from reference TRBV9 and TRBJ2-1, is DSGVTQTPKHLITATGQRVTLRCSPRSGDLSVYWYQQSLDQGLQFLIQYYNGEERAKGNILERFSAQQFPDLHSELNLSSLELGDSALYFCASSVDFGPAGRQFFGPGTRLTVL.

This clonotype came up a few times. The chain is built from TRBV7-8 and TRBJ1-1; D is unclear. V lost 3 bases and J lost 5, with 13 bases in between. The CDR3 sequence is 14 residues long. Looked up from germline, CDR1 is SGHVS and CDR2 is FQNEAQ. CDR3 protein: CASSFDPGRTEAFF. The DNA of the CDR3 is TGTGCCAGCAGCTTCGACCCGGGAAGGACTGAAGCTTTCTTT.

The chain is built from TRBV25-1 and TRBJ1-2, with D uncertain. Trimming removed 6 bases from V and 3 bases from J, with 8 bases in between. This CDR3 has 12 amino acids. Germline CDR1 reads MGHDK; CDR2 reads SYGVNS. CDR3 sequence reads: CASRNLYYGYTF. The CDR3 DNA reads TGTGCCAGCAGGAACCTTTACTATGGCTACACCTTC.

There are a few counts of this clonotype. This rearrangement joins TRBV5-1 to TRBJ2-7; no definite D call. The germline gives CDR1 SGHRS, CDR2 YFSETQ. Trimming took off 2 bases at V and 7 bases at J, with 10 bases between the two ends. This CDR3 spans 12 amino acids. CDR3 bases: TGCGCCAGCAGCTTTGACCAGTTAGAGCAGTACTTC. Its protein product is CASSFDQLEQYF.

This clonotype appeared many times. The CDR3 region is CASSRRTDTQYF. In DNA form, the CDR3 reads TGTGCCAGCAGCAGGCGCACAGATACGCAGTATTTT. The chain has TRBV12-3 or TRBV12-4 and TRBJ2-3; D ambiguous. V lost 6 bases and J lost 1, with 5 bases in between. This CDR3 has 12 amino acids.

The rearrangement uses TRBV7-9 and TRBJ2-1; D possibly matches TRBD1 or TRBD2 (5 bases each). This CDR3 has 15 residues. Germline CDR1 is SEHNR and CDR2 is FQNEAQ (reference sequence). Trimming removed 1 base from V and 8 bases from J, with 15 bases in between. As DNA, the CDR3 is TGTGCCAGCAGCTTAGGGGGGTCGGGTTGGGATGAGCAGTTCTTC. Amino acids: CASSLGGSGWDEQFF. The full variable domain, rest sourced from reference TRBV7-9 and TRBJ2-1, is DTGVSQNPRHKITKRGQNVTFRCDPISEHNRLYWYRQTLGQGPEFLTYFQNEAQLEKSRLLSDRFSAERPKGSFSTLEIQRTEQGDSAMYLCASSLGGSGWDEQFFGPGTRLTVL.

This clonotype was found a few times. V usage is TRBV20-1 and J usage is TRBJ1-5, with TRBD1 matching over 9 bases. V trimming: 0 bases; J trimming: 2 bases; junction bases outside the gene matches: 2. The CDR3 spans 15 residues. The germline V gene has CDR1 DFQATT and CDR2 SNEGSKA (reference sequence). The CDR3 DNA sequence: TGCAGTGCTAGAGATACAGGGGGCGGCAATCAGCCCCAGCATTTT. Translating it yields CSARDTGGGNQPQHF.

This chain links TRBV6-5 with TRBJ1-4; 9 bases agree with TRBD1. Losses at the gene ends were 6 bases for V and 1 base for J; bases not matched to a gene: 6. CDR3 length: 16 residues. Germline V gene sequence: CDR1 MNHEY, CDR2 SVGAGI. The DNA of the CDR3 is TGTGCCAGCAGACTCGCGGGACAGGGAACTAATGAAAAACTGTTTTTT. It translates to CASRLAGQGTNEKLFF.

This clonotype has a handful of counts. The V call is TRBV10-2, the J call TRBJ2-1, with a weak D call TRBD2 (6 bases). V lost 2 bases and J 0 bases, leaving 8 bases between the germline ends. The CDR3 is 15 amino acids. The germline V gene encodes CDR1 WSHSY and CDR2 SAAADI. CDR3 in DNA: TGCGCCAGCAGTGAGCTAGCGAGCTCCTACAATGAGCAGTTCTTC. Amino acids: CASSELASSYNEQFF.

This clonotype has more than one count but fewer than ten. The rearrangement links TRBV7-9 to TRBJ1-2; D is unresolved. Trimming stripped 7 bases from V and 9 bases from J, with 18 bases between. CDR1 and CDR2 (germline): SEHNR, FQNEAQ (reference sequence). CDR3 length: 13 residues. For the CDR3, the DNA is TGTGCCAGCACCATAAGATCCGGGGATCGCTACACCTTC. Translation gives CASTIRSGDRYTF.

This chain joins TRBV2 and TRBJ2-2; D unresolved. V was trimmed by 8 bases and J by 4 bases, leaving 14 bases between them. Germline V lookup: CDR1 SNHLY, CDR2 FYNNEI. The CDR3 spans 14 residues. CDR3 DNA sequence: TGTGCCAGCGCTCCCTTGGGATTCACCGGGGAGCTGTTTTTT. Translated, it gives CASAPLGFTGELFF.

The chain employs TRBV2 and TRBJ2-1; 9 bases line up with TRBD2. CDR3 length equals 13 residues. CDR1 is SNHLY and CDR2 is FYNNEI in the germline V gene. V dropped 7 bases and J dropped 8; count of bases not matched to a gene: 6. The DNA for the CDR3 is TGTGCCAGCATGGCGGGAGGGGGGTATGAGCAGTTCTTC. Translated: CASMAGGGYEQFF.

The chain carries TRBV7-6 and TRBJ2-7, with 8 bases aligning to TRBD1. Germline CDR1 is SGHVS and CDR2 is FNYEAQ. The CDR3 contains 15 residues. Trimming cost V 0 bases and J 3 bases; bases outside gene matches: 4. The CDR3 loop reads CASSLAGTGYYEQYF. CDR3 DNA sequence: TGTGCCAGCAGCTTAGCCGGGACAGGCTACTACGAGCAGTACTTC. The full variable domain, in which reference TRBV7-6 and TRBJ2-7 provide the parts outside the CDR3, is GAGVSQSPRYKVTKRGQDVALRCDPISGHVSLYWYRQALGQGPEFLTYFNYEAQQDKSGLPNDRFSAERPEGSISTLTIQRTEQRDSAMYRCASSLAGTGYYEQYFGPGTRLTVT.

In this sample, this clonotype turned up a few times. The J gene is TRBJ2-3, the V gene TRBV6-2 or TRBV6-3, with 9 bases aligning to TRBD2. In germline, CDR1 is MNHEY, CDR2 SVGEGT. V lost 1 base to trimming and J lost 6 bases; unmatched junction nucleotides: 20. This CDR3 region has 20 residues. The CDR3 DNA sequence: TGTGCCAGCAGTTACTGGATTAATAGCGGGAGAAATCAGGTGATGGATACGCAGTATTTT. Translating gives CASSYWINSGRNQVMDTQYF.

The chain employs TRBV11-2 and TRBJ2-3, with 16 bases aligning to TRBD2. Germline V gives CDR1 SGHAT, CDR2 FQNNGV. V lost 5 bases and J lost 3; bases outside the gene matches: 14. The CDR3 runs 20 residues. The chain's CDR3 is CASSPNSLGLAGGWTDTQYF. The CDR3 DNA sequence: TGTGCCAGCAGCCCTAATTCCTTGGGACTAGCGGGGGGGTGGACAGATACGCAGTATTTT. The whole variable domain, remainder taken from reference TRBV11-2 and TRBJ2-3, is EAGVAQSPRYKIIEKRQSVAFWCNPISGHATLYWYQQILGQGPKLLIQFQNNGVVDDSQLPKDRFSAERLKGVDSTLKIQPAKLEDSAVYLCASSPNSLGLAGGWTDTQYFGPGTRLTVL.

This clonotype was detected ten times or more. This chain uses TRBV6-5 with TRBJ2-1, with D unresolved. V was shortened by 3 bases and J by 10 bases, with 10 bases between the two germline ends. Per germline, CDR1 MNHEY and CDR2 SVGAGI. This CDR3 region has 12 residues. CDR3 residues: CASSYQGGEQFF. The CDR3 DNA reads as TGTGCCAGCAGTTATCAAGGTGGGGAGCAGTTCTTC.

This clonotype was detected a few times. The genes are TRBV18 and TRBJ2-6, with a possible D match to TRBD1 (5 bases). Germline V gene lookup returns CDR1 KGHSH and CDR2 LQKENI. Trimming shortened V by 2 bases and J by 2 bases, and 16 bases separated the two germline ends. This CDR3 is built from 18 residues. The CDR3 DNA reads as TGTGCCAGCTCACCAACACACCATACAGGAGCTGGGGCCAACGTCCTGACTTTC. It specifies CASSPTHHTGAGANVLTF.

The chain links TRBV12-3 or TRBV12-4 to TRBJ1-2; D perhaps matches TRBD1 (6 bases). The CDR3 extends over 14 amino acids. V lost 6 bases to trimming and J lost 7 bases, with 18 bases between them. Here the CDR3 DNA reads TGTGCCAGCAGATCAACCGGGACAAAAAGTGGCTACACCTTC. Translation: CASRSTGTKSGYTF.

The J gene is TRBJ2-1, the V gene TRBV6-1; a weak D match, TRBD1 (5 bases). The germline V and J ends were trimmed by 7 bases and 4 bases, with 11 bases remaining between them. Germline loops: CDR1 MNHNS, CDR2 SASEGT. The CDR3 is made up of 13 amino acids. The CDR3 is CASTAGWYNEQFF. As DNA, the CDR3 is TGTGCCAGCACGGCAGGGTGGTACAATGAGCAGTTCTTC.

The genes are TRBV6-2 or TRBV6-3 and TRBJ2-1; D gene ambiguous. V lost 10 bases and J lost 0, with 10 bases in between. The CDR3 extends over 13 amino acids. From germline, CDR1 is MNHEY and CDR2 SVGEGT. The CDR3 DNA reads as TGTGCCATCACAGCTAGCTCCTACAATGAGCAGTTCTTC. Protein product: CAITASSYNEQFF.

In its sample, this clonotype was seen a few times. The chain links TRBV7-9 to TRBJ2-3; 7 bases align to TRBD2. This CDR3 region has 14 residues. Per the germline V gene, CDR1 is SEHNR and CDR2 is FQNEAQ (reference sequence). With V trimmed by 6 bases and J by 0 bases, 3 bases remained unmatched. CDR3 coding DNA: TGTGCCAGCAGTGCGGGAGCTAGCACAGATACGCAGTATTTT. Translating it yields CASSAGASTDTQYF.